The 27 T cell receptor beta chains listed next were all sequenced from one sample in a study of blood T cells in healthy people across ages. Through a sample-barcoded 5' primer and a J-beta primer mix, a second PCR was run for roughly 6 to 12 cycles. TCRdb re-analysed the 5' RACE reads in MiXCR, keeping a single row per CDR3 protein. The sample has about 1.8 million distinct CDR3 sequences, 40% to 55% seen once. The sequenced sample was blood. The receptor set was obtained from a woman in her forties in good health.

Notes on this clonotype: The junction departs from germline at one end; a sequencing error may be responsible. The J gene is TRBJ2-7, the V gene TRBV5-1, with 8 bases identical to TRBD1. The CDR3 spans 17 residues. The germline CDR1 and CDR2 sequences are SGHRS and YFSETQ. The CDR3 loop reads CASRLGRGRRTDYEQYF. The CDR3 coding sequence is TGCGCCAGCAGGTTGGGCAGGGGGCGCAGAACTGACTACGAGCAGTACTTC.

V gene TRBV29-1 combines with J gene TRBJ2-7; D is possibly TRBD2 (5 bases). With the DNA end fitting TRBJ2-4 better, the J assignment may be wrong. Germline CDR1 is SQVTM and CDR2 is ANQGSEA. This CDR3 contains 14 residues. The CDR3 DNA follows: TGCAGCGTTGTGAACACCACCTCGGGATACATTCAGTACTTC. This encodes CSVVNTTSGYIQYF.

The chain carries TRBV27 and TRBJ2-1; D may be TRBD1 (6 bases). The CDR3 consists of 14 residues. V lost 4 bases and J lost 9, with 16 bases in between. Germline V gene data show CDR1 as MNHEY and CDR2 as SMNVEV (reference sequence). CDR3 nucleotides: TGTGCCAGCAGTTGGGGGCGTGGAGGCAGTGAGCAGTTCTTC. Amino acids: CASSWGRGGSEQFF.

The rearrangement links TRBV6-5 to TRBJ2-4; 10 bases map to TRBD2. The end of the DNA is better explained by TRBJ2-7, so the J call may be wrong. The CDR3 contains 18 residues. Germline lookup yields CDR1 MNHEY and CDR2 SVGAGI. CDR3 DNA sequence: TGTGCCAGCAGTTACTCGAGGGTAGCGGGGGGCCCTTCCTACGAGCAGTACTTC. Amino acid sequence: CASSYSRVAGGPSYEQYF.

The chain combines TRBV7-8 with TRBJ2-1; D is ambiguous. The CDR3 runs 13 residues. V was pared by 5 bases and J by 7 bases, with 12 bases between. Germline CDR1 reads SGHVS; CDR2 reads FQNEAQ. Here the CDR3 reads CASSLVRFNEQFF. Written as DNA, the CDR3 is TGTGCCAGCAGCCTGGTAAGGTTTAATGAGCAGTTCTTC.

J is TRBJ1-5 and V is TRBV15, with TRBD1 identical over 9 bases. The junction had 10 bases not matched to a gene; V was cut back by 5 bases and J by 5 bases. CDR1 is LNHNV, CDR2 YYDKDF, per germline (reference sequence). The CDR3 extends over 16 amino acids. The DNA for the CDR3 is TGTGCCACCAGCGCAGCTACAGGGGGCTCGTATCAGCCCCAGCATTTT. It translates to CATSAATGGSYQPQHF.

The chain recombines TRBV28 with TRBJ1-5; 9 bases fit TRBD1. V was clipped by 6 bases and J by 4 bases; unmatched bases: 4. This CDR3 has 14 amino acids. CDR1 is MDHEN, CDR2 SYDVKM, per germline. This CDR3 is CASRGGQGNQPQHF. The CDR3 DNA reads TGTGCCAGCAGGGGGGGACAGGGTAATCAGCCCCAGCATTTT.

Many counts were recorded for this clonotype. The chain carries TRBV20-1 and TRBJ2-7, with D perhaps being TRBD1 or TRBD2 (6 bases each). Deletions cut 6 bases from V and 2 bases from J, with 20 bases between. This CDR3 is built from 15 residues. Germline CDR1 and CDR2: DFQATT and SNEGSKA (reference sequence). CDR3 bases: TGCAGTGCCAATAGAGTAGGGGGGATGACCTACGAGCAGTACTTC. Its protein is CSANRVGGMTYEQYF.

V is TRBV5-1 and J is TRBJ2-7; 9 bases align to TRBD1. The J call could be wrong; TRBJ2-5 is a better fit for the DNA end. The CDR3 spans 16 residues. Germline V gene lookup returns CDR1 SGHRS and CDR2 YFSETQ. The DNA of the CDR3 is TGCGCCAGCAGCTTGGTGGACAGGGGAGGTTTGGAGACCCAGTACTTC. Translation gives CASSLVDRGGLETQYF.

The chain employs TRBV6-1 and TRBJ2-6, with TRBD1 as a possible D gene (5 bases). The germline V gene encodes CDR1 MNHNS and CDR2 SASEGT. The CDR3 loop spans 16 amino acids. V was cut by 4 bases and J by 0 bases, with 10 bases left in between. CDR3 sequence: CASSATVISGANVLTF. CDR3 coding DNA: TGTGCCAGCAGTGCGACAGTAATCTCTGGGGCCAACGTCCTGACTTTC.

Comment on this clonotype: A read error may explain this, as a much larger clone is one base away. V is TRBV29-1 and J is TRBJ2-7; 8 nucleotides agree with TRBD1. Germline CDR1 is SQVTM and CDR2 is ANQGSEA. V was clipped by 6 bases and J by 5 bases; unmatched bases: 6. This CDR3 is 12 amino acids long. CDR3 in amino acids: CSVMTGVHEQYF. The CDR3 DNA reads as TGCAGCGTCATGACAGGGGTCCACGAGCAGTACTTC.

The sample holds one count of this clonotype. This chain links TRBV20-1 with TRBJ1-6, with TRBD1 matching 9 bases. Germline-derived CDR1 and CDR2 are DFQATT and SNEGSKA (reference sequence). The CDR3 has 16 residues. Germline trimming cut 1 base from V and 9 bases from J; bases unmatched to any gene: 10. The CDR3 loop reads CSARAPGTGWGSPLHF. The CDR3 DNA follows: TGCAGTGCTAGAGCCCCGGGGACAGGGTGGGGTTCACCCCTCCACTTT.

The chain joins TRBV7-9 to TRBJ1-1; D is ambiguous. CDR1 is SEHNR, CDR2 FQNEAQ, per germline (reference sequence). V lost 5 bases to trimming and J lost 2 bases, with 9 bases between them. This CDR3 spans 13 amino acids. The CDR3 loop is CASSHGANTEAFF. In DNA form, the CDR3 reads TGTGCCAGCAGCCACGGCGCCAACACTGAAGCTTTCTTT.

The V gene is TRBV6-2 or TRBV6-3, the J gene TRBJ2-7; perhaps TRBD1 as D (6 bases). The J call may not be correct, given that the DNA end is closer to TRBJ2-5. The CDR3 length is 16 residues. Per the germline V gene, CDR1 is MNHEY and CDR2 is SVGEGT. CDR3 protein: CASSLLQGSNGETQYF. CDR3 coding DNA: TGTGCCAGCAGTTTACTACAGGGATCTAACGGGGAGACCCAGTACTTC.

The J gene is TRBJ2-1, the V gene TRBV19, with 15 positions matching TRBD2. This CDR3 contains 17 residues. Germline trimming cut 7 bases from V and 7 bases from J; bases unmatched to any gene: 11. CDR1 and CDR2 (germline): LNHDA, SQIVND (reference sequence). The CDR3: CASTAPLGTSGGNEQFF. The DNA of the CDR3 is TGTGCCAGTACCGCGCCCCTTGGGACTAGCGGGGGGAATGAGCAGTTCTTC.

This chain links TRBV14 with TRBJ1-1; D unclear. CDR3 size: 12 residues. Between the trimmed V and J ends, which lost 2 bases and 3 bases, there was a span of 4 bases. The germline CDR1 and CDR2 sequences are SGHDN and FVKESK. The CDR3 DNA sequence: TGTGCCAGCAGCCAACACGACACTGAAGCTTTCTTT. Translation: CASSQHDTEAFF.

The rearrangement joins TRBV20-1 to TRBJ2-3; maybe TRBD2 (5 bases). There are 12 residues in the CDR3. Germline values: CDR1 DFQATT, CDR2 SNEGSKA (reference sequence). V was shortened by 3 bases and J by 2 bases, with 6 bases between the two germline ends. CDR3 in DNA: TGCAGTGCTAGTAGCGACACAGATACGCAGTATTTT. It specifies CSASSDTDTQYF.

The rearrangement joins TRBV6-6 to TRBJ2-7; 7 nucleotides match TRBD1. Trimming took 5 bases from V and 1 from J; bases not matched to a gene: 8. Germline assignment: CDR1 MNHNY and CDR2 SVGAGI (reference sequence). The CDR3 has 15 residues. Here the CDR3 reads CASSGRDSSSYEQYF. The DNA of the CDR3 is TGTGCCAGCAGTGGCCGGGACAGTAGTTCCTACGAGCAGTACTTC.

The genes are TRBV5-1 and TRBJ2-5; a weak D match, TRBD2 (5 bases). The CDR3 consists of 15 residues. V gave up 3 bases and J gave up 4 bases, with 16 bases separating them. Germline V gives CDR1 SGHRS, CDR2 YFSETQ. CDR3 sequence reads: CASSSGSEVGETQYF. CDR3 DNA sequence: TGCGCCAGCAGCTCCGGTAGCGAGGTAGGAGAGACCCAGTACTTC.

This clonotype was seen a handful of times. The rearrangement uses TRBV5-1 and TRBJ2-7; tentative D call: TRBD2 (5 bases). Trimming stripped 4 bases from V and 3 bases from J, with 17 bases between. This CDR3 is 15 amino acids long. CDR1 and CDR2 (germline): SGHRS, YFSETQ. CDR3 region: CASSLLVIGDYEQYF. In DNA, the CDR3 is TGCGCCAGCAGCCTCCTTGTCATCGGGGACTACGAGCAGTACTTC. The complete variable domain, with remaining parts taken from reference TRBV5-1 and TRBJ2-7, reads KAGVTQTPRYLIKTRGQQVTLSCSPISGHRSVSWYQQTPGQGLQFLFEYFSETQRNKGNFPGRFSGRQFSNSRSEMNVSTLELGDSALYLCASSLLVIGDYEQYFGPGTRLTVT.

The V call is TRBV3-1, the J call TRBJ1-5; D not certain. Germline V CDR1 and CDR2: LGHDT, YNNKEL (reference sequence). V shed 0 bases and J shed 3 bases, with 6 bases lying between them. The CDR3 has 14 residues. The DNA for the CDR3 is TGTGCCAGCAGCCAAGACAGGAACAATCAGCCCCAGCATTTT. Amino acids: CASSQDRNNQPQHF.

This clonotype is a singleton in its sample. The rearrangement uses TRBV20-1 and TRBJ2-3; 10 bases fit TRBD1. CDR1 DFQATT and CDR2 SNEGSKA come from the germline V gene (reference sequence). There are 14 residues in the CDR3. V shed 6 bases and J 4 bases; nucleotides not matched to a gene: 7. The CDR3 DNA reads TGCAGTGCCCAGACAGGGGGCCCCGCAGATACGCAGTATTTT. Translating it yields CSAQTGGPADTQYF.

This chain uses TRBV5-1 with TRBJ1-5; D unclear. From germline, CDR1 is SGHRS and CDR2 YFSETQ. The CDR3 length is 14 residues. Between the trimmed V and J ends, which lost 2 bases and 2 bases, there was a span of 8 bases. The CDR3 DNA is TGCGCCAGCAGCTTAATGGTGGGCAATCAGCCCCAGCATTTT. Amino acids: CASSLMVGNQPQHF.

This clonotype has more than one count but fewer than ten. This chain connects TRBV10-3 to TRBJ2-7; TRBD2 might be the D (6 bases). Germline V gene lookup returns CDR1 ENHRY and CDR2 SYGVKD. V gave up 11 bases and J gave up 4 bases, with 15 bases separating them. The CDR3 has 12 amino acids. The CDR3 nucleotides read TGTGCCGTTCAGGAGGGACTGTACGAGCAGTACTTC. It translates to CAVQEGLYEQYF.

The table lists this clonotype with a count of one. The chain combines TRBV3-1 with TRBJ2-3; no clear D gene. The ends were cut back, 4 bases at V and 6 bases at J, with 11 bases in the middle. The CDR3 sequence is 13 residues long. Per the germline V gene, CDR1 is LGHDT and CDR2 is YNNKEL (reference sequence). The CDR3 sequence is CASSPHSRDTQYF. Here the CDR3 DNA reads TGTGCCAGCAGCCCTCATTCCAGGGATACGCAGTATTTT.

Only one count was recorded for this clonotype. This chain joins TRBV20-1 and TRBJ2-5; D may be TRBD1 (5 bases). Trimming left V 3 bases short and J 2 bases short, with 13 bases between. The CDR3 sequence is 14 residues long. Germline V gene lookup returns CDR1 DFQATT and CDR2 SNEGSKA (reference sequence). CDR3 DNA sequence: TGCAGTGCTAGTGTCTCAGACAGACAAGAGACCCAGTACTTC. The encoded protein is CSASVSDRQETQYF.

V usage is TRBV12-3 or TRBV12-4 and J usage is TRBJ2-5, with 7 bases identical to TRBD1. V shed 7 bases, J shed 5 bases, and the junction held 10 bases outside the gene matches. This CDR3 is built from 14 residues. The CDR3 reads CASNYRGASETQYF. In nucleotides, the CDR3 is TGTGCCAGCAACTACAGGGGCGCGTCGGAGACCCAGTACTTC.